This TCR beta chain was identified during a study of T cell responses to AZD1222 COVID-19 vaccine. Study-wide results and caveats: There were mostly white British donors and more females than males, and clonal diversity was possibly underestimated. Nearly half of spike-specific TCRs reportedly target variant regions that are unmutated in the B.1.351 and B.1.1.7 variants. Repertoire sampling occurred only after the peak T cell response. With two AZD1222 doses given, Spike-specific TCR breadth and depth both rose.

Comments on this clone: As yet, its antigen is unknown.

Trimming at V came to 4 bases and at J to 1 base, leaving 6 bases not matched to a gene. CDR3 length: 15 residues. CDR1 is LGHDT and CDR2 is YNNKEL in the germline V gene (reference sequence). Libraries were prepared by immunoSEQ multiplex PCR; TCRdb keeps only in-frame clonotypes and omits some of them. The sample holds around 100,000 clones; 65% to 90% are singletons and the top ten take about 6%. This rearrangement joins TRBV3-1 (or the pseudogene TRBV3-2) to TRBJ1-1, with 7 bases identical to TRBD1. Sequencing was performed on peripheral blood, taken on day 0 of AZD1222 vaccination. The sequence derives from an adult in good health. Written as DNA, the CDR3 is TGTGCCAGCAGCCCATGGACAGGCCAGAACACTGAAGCTTTCTTT. As protein: CASSPWTGQNTEAFF.